Listed here is a single T cell receptor beta chain. This sample stems from a study of blood T cells in healthy people across ages. Sample-barcoded 5' priming and a J-beta primer mix drove a second PCR of about 6 to 12 cycles. TCRdb recomputed calls from the 5' RACE reads with MiXCR, one row per CDR3 protein. The sample lists a few hundred thousand distinct CDR3 sequences; roughly half were seen once. Germline V gene data show CDR1 as SQVTM and CDR2 as ANQGSEA. The CDR3 length is 8 residues. This TCR was sampled from a man aged 60-69 years in good health. The chain joins TRBV29-1 to TRBJ2-5; unclear D gene. The sequenced sample was blood. CDR3 region: CSANEQYF. The CDR3 region has the DNA TGCAGTGCAAATGAGCAGTACTTC.